What follows are 15 T cell receptor beta chains derived from one specimen sequenced in a study of cytomegalovirus exposure and HLA in healthy donors. Primers for the PCR totalled 60 Vbeta and 13 Jbeta. TCRdb's table, derived via immunoSEQ multiplex PCR, lists solely in-frame clones and lacks some. The sample contains about 180,000 clones, 78% of which appear only once. The sample taken for sequencing was PBMCs. These TCRs come from a woman in her fifties or sixties in good health and CMV-seropositive.

This clone came up a few times. The chain carries TRBV7-2 and TRBJ1-2; D might be TRBD1 (5 bases). The CDR3 totals 14 residues. Trimming stripped 7 bases from V and 0 bases from J, with 12 bases between. Germline assignment: CDR1 SGHTA and CDR2 FQGNSA. CDR3 protein: CASKQDLSNYGYTF. The CDR3, as DNA: TGTGCCAGCAAACAGGACCTTTCTAACTATGGCTACACCTTC.

This sequence joins TRBV9 and TRBJ2-7; 10 positions match TRBD2. Germline values: CDR1 SGDLS, CDR2 YYNGEE. V lost 0 bases, J lost 5 bases, and 5 bases stayed unmatched. The CDR3 is 15 amino acids. The CDR3 loop reads CASSVGAGGPNEQYF. The CDR3, as DNA: TGTGCCAGCAGCGTAGGAGCGGGAGGGCCCAACGAGCAGTACTTC.

This clone was observed a handful of times. The chain is built from TRBV5-4 and TRBJ2-5; D may be TRBD1 (5 bases). V lost 4 bases to trimming and J lost 5 bases, with 9 bases between them. In germline, CDR1 is SGHNT, CDR2 YYREEE (reference sequence). There are 12 residues in the CDR3. The chain's CDR3 is CASSVYRETQYF. The CDR3 DNA sequence: TGTGCCAGCAGCGTTTACAGGGAGACCCAGTACTTC. Complete variable domain (other parts from reference TRBV5-4 and TRBJ2-5): ETGVTQSPTHLIKTRGQQVTLRCSSQSGHNTVSWYQQALGQGPQFIFQYYREEENGRGNFPPRFSGLQFPNYSSELNVNALELDDSALYLCASSVYRETQYFGPGTRLLVL.

This sequence joins TRBV7-2 and TRBJ2-7; TRBD1 might be the D (6 bases). V lost 7 bases, J lost 2 bases, and 15 bases lay in between. CDR1 and CDR2 (germline): SGHTA, FQGNSA. There are 14 residues in the CDR3. The CDR3 loop reads CASIPTGNTYEQYF. Written as DNA, the CDR3 is TGTGCCAGCATCCCGACAGGCAATACCTACGAGCAGTACTTC.

This clone was counted once. The V call is TRBV9, the J call TRBJ1-5, with 9 bases matching TRBD1. The germline V gene has CDR1 SGDLS and CDR2 YYNGEE. The ends lost 4 bases at V and 10 bases at J; junction bases unmatched: 9. The CDR3 extends over 14 amino acids. CDR3 loop: CASSRTGQGDPQHF. The CDR3 region has the DNA TGTGCCAGCAGCCGAACGGGACAGGGTGATCCCCAGCATTTT.

V usage is TRBV30 and J usage is TRBJ1-2; no clear D gene. V gave up 4 bases and J gave up 2 bases, with 17 bases separating them. Germline assignment: CDR1 GTSNPN and CDR2 SVGIG (reference sequence). The CDR3 extends over 15 amino acids. DNA of the CDR3: TGTGCCTGGAACTCAAAGGGAGCAGGAAACTATGGCTACACCTTC. This sequence encodes CAWNSKGAGNYGYTF.

V and J are TRBV7-2 and TRBJ2-1, with TRBD1 matching over 7 bases. The CDR3 is 16 amino acids. V lost 3 bases and J lost 1; bases outside the gene matches: 6. Germline assignment: CDR1 SGHTA and CDR2 FQGNSA. The CDR3 is CASSFGQVQSYNEQFF. The CDR3 DNA sequence: TGTGCCAGCAGCTTCGGACAGGTTCAGTCCTACAATGAGCAGTTCTTC.

The chain uses TRBV11-3 and TRBJ1-6; D might be TRBD1 (6 bases). Germline V gene data show CDR1 as SGHNT and CDR2 as YENEEA. The CDR3 is made up of 18 amino acids. V lost 3 bases, J lost 6 bases, and 21 bases lay in between. The CDR3 coding sequence is TGTGCCAGCAGCTTTCCCCCCCTTGGGACATCGCGTAATTCACCCCTCCACTTT. This encodes CASSFPPLGTSRNSPLHF.

The chain is built from TRBV5-4 and TRBJ1-5, with D perhaps TRBD1 (5 bases). CDR3 length: 15 residues. The V end lost 4 bases, the J end lost 6 bases, and 17 bases lay between the germline ends. Germline CDR1 is SGHNT and CDR2 is YYREEE (reference sequence). Written as DNA, the CDR3 is TGTGCCAGCAGCGCGACCCCGGGGGGAGGTCAGCCCCAGCATTTT. It is translated as CASSATPGGGQPQHF.

This chain links TRBV5-1 with TRBJ1-1, with 9 nucleotides matching TRBD1. This CDR3 spans 17 amino acids. Looked up from germline, CDR1 is SGHRS and CDR2 is YFSETQ. The junction had 8 bases not matched to a gene; V was cut back by 0 bases and J by 2 bases. CDR3 bases: TGCGCCAGCAGCTTGGGCCGGGACAGGGTTAAAAACACTGAAGCTTTCTTT. This sequence encodes CASSLGRDRVKNTEAFF.

The CDR3 DNA follows: TGTGCCAGCAGCCCCCGTCCGGGGACTAGCGGTAACAATGAGCAGTTCTTC. It specifies CASSPRPGTSGNNEQFF. V gene TRBV9 combines with J gene TRBJ2-1; TRBD2 agrees at 11 bases. V lost 4 bases, J lost 5 bases, and 11 bases stayed unmatched. This CDR3 is 17 amino acids long. Germline V gene data show CDR1 as SGDLS and CDR2 as YYNGEE.

This clone was counted between two and nine times. The chain links TRBV25-1 to TRBJ1-1, with TRBD1 as a possible D gene (5 bases). This CDR3 is built from 16 residues. Germline V CDR1 and CDR2: MGHDK, SYGVNS. Trimming pared 10 bases from V and 1 base from J, leaving 22 bases between. CDR3 in DNA: TGTGCCAACGATCCCTGGACACGTCCCTGGAACACTGAAGCTTTCTTT. Translation: CANDPWTRPWNTEAFF.

This sequence joins TRBV7-2 and TRBJ2-7; D is perhaps TRBD2 (5 bases). The germline gives CDR1 SGHTA, CDR2 FQGNSA. Trimming stripped 4 bases from V and 2 bases from J, with 18 bases between. This CDR3 spans 16 amino acids. The CDR3 spells CASSSQAERRPYEQYF. The CDR3 region has the DNA TGTGCCAGCAGCTCCCAAGCGGAGCGGAGACCCTACGAGCAGTACTTC.

The chain is built from TRBV7-9 and TRBJ2-5; a possible D gene is TRBD1 (6 bases). The CDR3 contains 13 residues. The V end lost 3 bases, the J end lost 5 bases, and 10 bases lay between the germline ends. Looked up from germline, CDR1 is SEHNR and CDR2 is FQNEAQ (reference sequence). CDR3 DNA: TGTGCCAGCAGCTTGACTGACAGGGAGACCCAGTACTTC. This sequence encodes CASSLTDRETQYF.

The V and J genes are TRBV6-5 and TRBJ1-5, with 7 bases matching TRBD1. Germline trimming cut 6 bases from V and 3 bases from J; bases unmatched to any gene: 8. Per germline, CDR1 MNHEY and CDR2 SVGAGI. The CDR3 has 15 residues. CDR3 in amino acids: CASRYDRDFNQPQHF. The CDR3 DNA follows: TGTGCCAGCAGATACGACAGGGACTTCAATCAGCCCCAGCATTTT.